A selection of T cell receptor beta chains follows, all from one sample in a study of cytomegalovirus exposure and HLA in healthy donors. Data came from immunoSEQ multiplex PCR; TCRdb stores just in-frame clones and leaves some out. The sample holds about 95,000 clones, 60% to 85% seen once. The specimen was PBMCs. Receptor source: a woman in her 40s in good health and CMV-seronegative. Both conserved end residues are part of each CDR3. D genes are given only for firm matches. Clone size is shown for a subset of rows, as once, few, many or a class of expanded clone.

>-|TRBV7-9|TRBD1|TRBJ1-2|15
CASSRGTVKFYGYTF
TGTGCCAGCAGCAGAGGGACAGTCAAGTTCTATGGCTACACCTTC
>-|TRBV29-1|-|TRBJ2-3|11
CSATILGTQYF
TGCAGCGCCACTATTCTTGGTACGCAGTATTTT
>-|TRBV2|TRBD2|TRBJ2-5|14
CASSTSGGAETQYF
TGTGCCAGCAGTACTAGCGGGGGGGCAGAGACCCAGTACTTC
>-|TRBV7-9|TRBD2|TRBJ2-1|16
CASSLSGGATYNEQFF
TGTGCCAGCAGTCTTAGCGGGGGGGCCACCTACAATGAGCAGTTCTTC
>once|TRBV19|TRBD2|TRBJ2-3|17
CASSIEPGLAGPDTQYF
TGTGCCAGTAGTATAGAACCGGGACTAGCGGGGCCCGATACGCAGTATTTT
>-|TRBV15|TRBD1|TRBJ2-5|16
CATSRVGSGGAETQYF
TGTGCCACCAGCAGAGTGGGTTCAGGGGGCGCCGAGACCCAGTACTTC
>once|TRBV7-9|-|TRBJ2-2|19
CASSPSKGRLPVYTGELFF
TGTGCCAGCAGCCCGTCGAAGGGGCGGCTGCCAGTATACACCGGGGAGCTGTTTTTT
>-|TRBV5-1|-|TRBJ2-7|14
CASSNLTGSYEQYF
TGCGCCAGCAGCAACCTGACAGGTTCCTACGAGCAGTACTTC
>-|TRBV11-1|-|TRBJ1-5|19
CASSLDHIHRAGANQPQHF
TGTGCCAGCAGCTTAGACCATATACACAGGGCGGGGGCGAATCAGCCCCAGCATTTT
>-|TRBV7-9|-|TRBJ1-1|16
CASSLVVGAANTEAFF
TGTGCCAGCAGCTTAGTGGTGGGGGCCGCTAACACTGAAGCTTTCTTT
>few|TRBV7-6|-|TRBJ2-7|12
CASSHSTEEQYF
TGTGCCAGCAGCCACTCAACGGAGGAGCAGTACTTC
>few|TRBV5-4|TRBD2|TRBJ2-3|19
CASSLAGLDNPPFTDTQYF
TGTGCCAGCAGCCTAGCGGGGCTGGATAACCCACCCTTCACAGATACGCAGTATTTT
>-|TRBV4-1|-|TRBJ1-1|13
CASSPSPAGVSFF
TGCGCCAGCAGCCCCTCCCCGGCGGGTGTTTCTTTCTTT
>once|TRBV19|-|TRBJ1-4|17
CASSTSYGGIPDEKLFF
TGTGCCAGTAGTACCTCGTACGGGGGGATCCCAGATGAAAAACTGTTTTTT
>-|TRBV2|-|TRBJ1-1|14
CASSNRGANTEAFF
TGTGCCAGCAGCAACCGGGGAGCGAACACTGAAGCTTTCTTT
>few|TRBV10-1|-|TRBJ2-5|16
CASSESLPSGQETQYF
TGCGCCAGCAGTGAGTCTTTACCCTCGGGGCAAGAGACCCAGTACTTC
>-|TRBV27|-|TRBJ2-6|15
CASSLFGSGANVLTF
TGTGCCAGCAGTTTATTCGGCTCTGGGGCCAACGTCCTGACTTTC
>-|TRBV18|TRBD2|TRBJ2-1|17
CASSPNPAAGGANEQFF
TGTGCCAGCTCACCAAATCCCGCAGCGGGGGGGGCCAATGAGCAGTTCTTC
>-|TRBV19|-|TRBJ1-2|13
CASSITLGGGYTF
TGTGCCAGTAGTATCACCCTTGGCGGGGGCTACACCTTC
>-|TRBV5-1|TRBD1|TRBJ1-4|18
CASSYKGQASLGRVELFF
TGCGCCAGCAGCTACAAGGGACAGGCCTCCCTCGGGCGGGTTGAACTGTTTTTT
>-|TRBV4-3|TRBD1|TRBJ2-7|16
CASSHLQQGIPYEQYF
TGCGCCAGCAGCCATCTGCAACAGGGGATCCCCTACGAGCAGTACTTC
>-|TRBV7-8|-|TRBJ2-3|16
CASSPRESRGTDTQYF
TGTGCCAGCAGCCCCCGAGAATCGCGGGGAACAGATACGCAGTATTTT
>-|TRBV29-1|TRBD1|TRBJ1-2|18
CSVLRNLQGALNPYGYTF
TGCAGCGTTCTTAGAAACTTACAGGGGGCGTTAAACCCATATGGCTACACCTTC
>-|TRBV6-6|-|TRBJ1-2|15
CASSYPAGLHYGYTF
TGTGCCAGCAGTTACCCGGCAGGGCTTCACTATGGCTACACCTTC
>-|TRBV7-9|-|TRBJ1-2|13
CASSSVFNYGYTF
TGTGCCAGCAGCTCAGTCTTTAACTATGGCTACACCTTC
>once|TRBV18|-|TRBJ1-1|15
CASSPALHRTVEAFF
TGTGCCAGCTCACCAGCGCTCCACCGGACAGTAGAAGCTTTCTTT
>once|TRBV4-2|TRBD1|TRBJ2-7|18
CASSQDLYRDRTSYEQYF
TGTGCCAGCAGCCAAGACCTATACCGGGACAGGACCTCCTACGAGCAGTACTTC
>-|TRBV7-9|TRBD2|TRBJ2-1|16
CASSLSGGGAGNEQFF
TGTGCCAGCAGCTTAAGTGGCGGGGGGGCGGGTAATGAGCAGTTCTTC
>-|TRBV6-1|-|TRBJ1-6|12
CASRAGSSPLHF
TGTGCCAGCAGAGCAGGGTCCTCACCCCTCCACTTT
>-|TRBV6-6|TRBD1|TRBJ2-1|14
CASKDRAAYNEQFF
TGTGCCAGCAAAGACAGGGCCGCCTACAATGAGCAGTTCTTC
>-|TRBV6-6|-|TRBJ1-3|14
CASGSGTPGYTIYF
TGTGCCAGCGGTAGTGGGACTCCTGGGTACACCATATATTTT
>-|TRBV6-5|-|TRBJ2-2|13
CASSSTRTGELFF
TGTGCCAGCTCCTCCACGAGAACCGGGGAGCTGTTTTTT
>-|TRBV5-5|-|TRBJ1-3|13
CASSLFRGNTIYF
TGTGCCAGCAGCTTGTTCCGTGGAAACACCATATATTTT
>-|TRBV10-2|TRBD1|TRBJ1-1|18
CASSHGRGLTSMNTEAFF
TGCGCCAGCAGCCACGGGAGGGGGCTTACTTCCATGAACACTGAAGCTTTCTTT
>-|TRBV9|-|TRBJ1-4|15
CASSVHGATNEKLFF
TGTGCCAGCAGCGTCCACGGGGCAACTAATGAAAAACTGTTTTTT
>few|TRBV5-5|TRBD2|TRBJ2-1|15
CASSLQAGGGGEQFF
TGTGCCAGCAGCTTGCAAGCGGGGGGAGGGGGTGAGCAGTTCTTC
>once|TRBV29-1|-|TRBJ1-2|12
CSVGSLAGGYTF
TGCAGCGTTGGGAGCTTGGCGGGAGGCTACACCTTC
>-|TRBV5-1|TRBD1|TRBJ1-2|13
CASSWGTGLGYTF
TGCGCCAGCAGCTGGGGGACAGGGTTAGGCTACACCTTC
>once|TRBV5-1|TRBD1|TRBJ1-4|14
CASSSGQGNEKLFF
TGCGCCAGCAGCTCCGGACAGGGAAATGAAAAACTGTTTTTT
>-|TRBV30|TRBD1|TRBJ1-4|14
CAWSATGGNEKLFF
TGTGCCTGGAGTGCTACAGGGGGAAATGAAAAACTGTTTTTT
>-|TRBV30|TRBD1|TRBJ2-5|15
CAWSDLTGYQETQYF
TGTGCTTGGAGTGATCTGACAGGGTATCAAGAGACCCAGTACTTC
>-|TRBV13|TRBD1|TRBJ2-3|16
CASSDGTGAITDTQYF
TGTGCCAGCAGCGACGGGACAGGGGCGATCACAGATACGCAGTATTTT
>-|TRBV29-1|TRBD1|TRBJ1-1|15
CSAQIGQGQGTEAFF
TGCAGCGCTCAGATCGGACAGGGGCAAGGGACTGAAGCTTTCTTT
>-|TRBV6-5|TRBD1|TRBJ1-5|15
CASRPGTAPNQPQHF
TGTGCCAGCAGACCCGGGACAGCCCCCAATCAGCCCCAGCATTTT
>-|TRBV5-1|TRBD1|TRBJ1-3|15
CASSSGQSSGNTIYF
TGCGCCAGCAGCTCGGGACAGAGCTCTGGAAACACCATATATTTT
>-|TRBV10-3|-|TRBJ2-1|16
CAISDAGLNRNNEQFF
TGTGCCATCAGTGATGCGGGGCTCAATAGGAACAATGAGCAGTTCTTC
>-|TRBV7-2|TRBD2|TRBJ2-1|14
CASSLLTSGGEQFF
TGTGCCAGCAGCTTGTTGACTAGCGGTGGTGAGCAGTTCTTC
>-|TRBV30|-|TRBJ1-1|12
CAWADTGTWAFF
TGTGCCTGGGCTGATACAGGGACGTGGGCTTTCTTT
>-|TRBV18|-|TRBJ2-3|13
CASSPRGTDTQYF
TGTGCCAGCTCACCGCGGGGCACAGATACGCAGTATTTT
>-|TRBV19|-|TRBJ2-2|16
CASSGGIPRATGELFF
TGTGCCAGTTCTGGCGGGATCCCCCGGGCCACCGGGGAGCTGTTTTTT
>once|TRBV5-1|-|TRBJ1-3|13
CASRRESGNTIYF
TGCGCCAGCAGGCGCGAGTCTGGAAACACCATATATTTT
>-|TRBV9|-|TRBJ2-5|13
CASSAGGPETQYF
TGTGCCAGCAGCGCCGGGGGGCCGGAGACCCAGTACTTC
>-|TRBV18|-|TRBJ1-3|16
CASSPQNTNSGNTIYF
TGTGCCAGCTCACCACAGAACACAAACTCTGGAAACACCATATATTTT
>once|TRBV4-3|TRBD2|TRBJ2-1|17
CASSQDLLAASYNEQFF
TGCGCCAGCAGCCAAGATCTCCTAGCGGCCTCCTACAATGAGCAGTTCTTC
>-|TRBV30|TRBD2|TRBJ2-5|16
CAWNSGLAGGQETQYF
TGTGCCTGGAATAGCGGATTAGCGGGGGGGCAAGAGACCCAGTACTTC